This TCR beta chain appears in the sequencing data of a study of T cells in Graves' hyperthyroidism and ophthalmopathy (dated by TCRdb to between 2017 and 2020). Regarding the study in general: Peripheral blood was collected at initial diagnosis, before any treatment. Thyroid tissue and blood T-cell repertoires from several Graves' hyperthyroidism patients were also compared in the study. The paper describes TCR Vbeta CDR3 sequencing of about 140 peripheral blood samples, made up of approximately 40 ophthalmopathy patients, some 76 hyperthyroidism patients and around 17 progressor patients. The 75 to 100 discovery patients were randomly divided into training and test sets at a 7:3 ratio. Whether ophthalmopathy could be predicted prospectively was tested in an independent validation cohort made up of fewer than 20 hyperthyroidism patients plus 17 patients who later progressed to ophthalmopathy. A discovery cohort of about a hundred patients, 43 with Graves' ophthalmopathy and approximately 55 with stable Graves' hyperthyroidism, was used to find distinguishing TCR V-J signatures. Following sampling, methimazole starting at 30 mg daily was given to hyperthyroidism patients, and high-dose intravenous methylprednisolone was given to ophthalmopathy patients. The paper as a whole reports these results and caveats: No statistical method was used to set the sample size in advance, and investigators knew the group allocation. A 13 V-J signature model separated ophthalmopathy from stable hyperthyroidism, with 87.88% sensitivity and roughly 81% specificity in cross-validation and 80%/75% in testing. Most expanded thyroid clonotypes (frequency above 0.001) were also detected in blood, suggesting blood repertoires may reflect thyroid immune responses. In validation, the model predicted progression to ophthalmopathy a median of approximately 6.6 months before onset, with over 55% sensitivity and roughly 79% specificity.

This clonotype appeared many times. Its antigen target is currently unknown. No per-base quality is available; no much larger clone lies one base away. Stable Graves' hyperthyroidism was defined as no progression to ophthalmopathy during 18 months of follow-up. Hyperthyroidism patients were newly diagnosed, with disease duration under 2 months, and aged 18 to 65 years. The study excluded patients with uncontrolled infections, other autoimmune diseases, pregnancy or lactation. Clinical symptoms, serum thyroxine and TRAb, thyroid ultrasound, and orbital computed tomography formed the basis for the diagnoses. Ficoll-Paque density gradient centrifugation was used to isolate PBMCs from around 10 ml of fresh peripheral blood. Total RNA was extracted using Trizol reagent, and RNA quality was assessed on an Agilent 2100 Bioanalyzer. Amplification of TCR beta CDR3 regions was carried out from RNA transcripts. The TCR CDR3 was subjected to a first round of RT-PCR using the HTBI primer set and the Qiagen OneStep RT-PCR kit. The libraries were constructed in a second round of multiplex PCR and then size-selected and purified. Paired-end sequencing of the libraries was performed with 100 bp reads on an Illumina HiSeq2000. The authors' pipeline ran thus. SOAPnuke was used to process the raw data, removing reads that contained adapters or uncalled bases, had a mean Phred below 15, or lacked an exact match to the constant primer or identifier. High-quality paired reads were merged using COPE v1.2.5, and each unique nucleotide sequence was defined as a clonotype. MiTCR v1.1 was used to align the clonotypes against IMGT TRBV, TRBD and TRBJ reference segments. Only V-J combinations with frequency above 0.0001, covering 99% to 99.2% of repertoires, were analysed. A TCS score was defined as the ratio between F50 (clonal expansion) and ExV (chaos), using BLOSUM62-based TCRdist between CDR3 peptides within each V-J. Welch's t-statistics and random forest reduced approximately 520 V-J features to roughly 13, which were used in a naive Bayes classifier (R e1071). Through fastp at Q25 and MiXCR, TCRdb rebuilt clones from the public reads, retaining in-frame beta chains. Each entry merges the rows of one CDR3 protein and shows their most common DNA and genes. These V and J calls are TCRdb output, not the study's own analysis. The sample table lists about 550,000 distinct CDR3 sequences, less than 25% of them with a count of one. In total, the top ten clones hold approximately 25% of the sample.

The germline V gene (reference sequence) gives CDR1 as DFQATT and CDR2 as SNEGSKA. For this chain, trimming is 5 bases at the V end and 2 bases at the J end, and the number of junction bases without a gene match is 4. Its CDR3 holds 13 amino acids, cysteine through phenylalanine. This entry keeps only the CDR3 DNA: 39 bases, framed from base 1. The sequenced sample consisted of blood. The chain is assembled from TRBV20-1 and TRBJ2-5, with 8 bases matching TRBD1. The origin of this receptor is a young man with Graves' hyperthyroidism. The nucleotides read TGCAGTGCTCCCCGACAGGGGCAAGAGACCCAGTACTTC. This yields the protein CSAPRQGQETQYF.